These 17 T cell receptor beta chains were all obtained from the same sample, sequenced in a study of cytomegalovirus exposure and HLA in healthy donors. PCR employed 60 Vbeta and 13 Jbeta primers. Measured with immunoSEQ multiplex PCR; TCRdb has only the in-frame clones, and not every one. Of about 160,000 clones in the sample, approximately 78% are singletons; the top ten hold 8.5%. The material sequenced was PBMCs. These receptors all come from a male donor in good health and CMV-seropositive.

The chain is built from TRBV5-1 and TRBJ2-1; 7 positions match TRBD2. The CDR3 length is 15 residues. CDR1 and CDR2 (germline): SGHRS, YFSETQ. Germline trimming cut 0 bases from V and 9 bases from J; bases unmatched to any gene: 9. For the CDR3, the DNA is TGCGCCAGCAGCTTGGGGCTAGCGGAGGCGGTTGAGCAGTTCTTC. Its translation: CASSLGLAEAVEQFF.

The chain employs TRBV19 and TRBJ2-7, with a possible D match to TRBD2 (5 bases). Trimming removed 6 bases from V and 0 bases from J, with 15 bases in between. Germline CDR1 reads LNHDA; CDR2 reads SQIVND (reference sequence). The CDR3 has 15 amino acids. CDR3 residues: CASSTQLGSSYEQYF. The CDR3 region has the DNA TGTGCCAGTAGCACTCAACTAGGGAGCTCCTACGAGCAGTACTTC.

This clone was detected a few times. V is TRBV6-5 and J is TRBJ2-7, with D perhaps TRBD2 (6 bases). The ends were cut back, 6 bases at V and 4 bases at J, with 19 bases in the middle. This CDR3 contains 15 residues. Looked up from germline, CDR1 is MNHEY and CDR2 is SVGAGI. CDR3 in DNA: TGTGCCAGCAGGACCCTGAGACTAGAGGGGTACGAGCAGTACTTC. As protein: CASRTLRLEGYEQYF.

V usage is TRBV4-3 and J usage is TRBJ2-3; 7 nucleotides align to TRBD2. Germline V gene sequence: CDR1 LGHNA, CDR2 YSLEER. V shed 0 bases and J 4 bases; nucleotides not matched to a gene: 13. CDR3 length: 18 residues. The CDR3 loop reads CASSQDMASGSGADTQYF. DNA of the CDR3: TGCGCCAGCAGCCAAGATATGGCTAGCGGTTCGGGGGCAGATACGCAGTATTTT.

The gene calls are TRBV5-1 and TRBJ1-5, with D perhaps matching TRBD1 (6 bases). Trimming removed 5 bases at V and 2 bases at J, with 14 bases between. The CDR3 contains 15 residues. The V gene's germline CDR1 is SGHRS and CDR2 YFSETQ. CDR3 amino acids: CASRSQPGGNQPQHF. In DNA form, the CDR3 reads TGCGCCAGCAGGTCCCAGCCAGGGGGCAATCAGCCCCAGCATTTT.

This clone was observed a handful of times. The chain uses TRBV27 and TRBJ1-5, with D possibly being TRBD1 (5 bases). The germline gives CDR1 MNHEY, CDR2 SMNVEV (reference sequence). CDR3 length: 15 amino acids. V lost 2 bases and J lost 4, with 12 bases in between. CDR3 residues: CASSLAAGWNQPQHF. The CDR3 nucleotides read TGTGCCAGCAGTTTAGCGGCAGGGTGGAATCAGCCCCAGCATTTT.

This clone has more than one count but fewer than ten. This rearrangement joins TRBV6-1 to TRBJ2-7; 7 bases map to TRBD2. Germline V gene data show CDR1 as MNHNS and CDR2 as SASEGT. This CDR3 region has 15 residues. J gave up 2 bases and V 1 base, and 5 bases lay outside the gene matches. The chain's CDR3 is CASSEEGGRAYEQYF. The CDR3 DNA reads as TGTGCCAGCAGTGAAGAGGGCGGGAGAGCCTACGAGCAGTACTTC.

The chain is built from TRBV2 and TRBJ2-3; unclear D gene. V lost 2 bases to trimming and J lost 2 bases, with 2 bases between them. The CDR3 is 12 residues long. From germline, CDR1 is SNHLY and CDR2 FYNNEI. This chain's CDR3 is CASSEYTDTQYF. The CDR3 DNA is TGTGCCAGCAGTGAATACACAGATACGCAGTATTTT.

The V call is TRBV19, the J call TRBJ1-5; 8 positions agree with TRBD1. V shed 2 bases, J shed 3 bases, and the junction held 6 bases outside the gene matches. Germline V gene lookup returns CDR1 LNHDA and CDR2 SQIVND (reference sequence). The CDR3 runs to 16 residues. The DNA of the CDR3 is TGTGCCAGTAGTATACTAGGACAGGGTTCCAATCAGCCCCAGCATTTT. The encoded protein is CASSILGQGSNQPQHF.

The rearrangement joins TRBV5-1 to TRBJ1-4, with D unresolved. V was cut by 0 bases and J by 13 bases, with 13 bases left in between. CDR1 and CDR2 from the germline V gene are SGHRS and YFSETQ. CDR3 length equals 13 residues. The CDR3 spells CASSLEISGRLFF. The CDR3 coding sequence is TGCGCCAGCAGCTTGGAAATTTCAGGTAGACTGTTTTTT. Filled out from reference TRBV5-1 and TRBJ1-4, the complete variable domain reads KAGVTQTPRYLIKTRGQQVTLSCSPISGHRSVSWYQQTPGQGLQFLFEYFSETQRNKGNFPGRFSGRQFSNSRSEMNVSTLELGDSALYLCASSLEISGRLFFGSGTQLSVL.

The chain couples TRBV6-5 to TRBJ1-2, with TRBD1 matching 7 bases. This CDR3 region has 13 residues. Germline CDR1 and CDR2: MNHEY and SVGAGI. V trimming: 3 bases; J trimming: 6 bases; junction bases outside the gene matches: 4. Here the CDR3 reads CASSYRGRHGYTF. The CDR3 DNA follows: TGTGCCAGCAGTTATAGGGGGCGTCATGGCTACACCTTC.

This chain links TRBV5-1 with TRBJ1-1, with D tentatively TRBD1 (6 bases). The V end lost 3 bases, the J end lost 0 bases, and 9 bases lay between the germline ends. The CDR3 has 14 amino acids. Germline V CDR1 and CDR2: SGHRS, YFSETQ. The CDR3 region is CASSSGQLNTEAFF. The CDR3, as DNA: TGCGCCAGCAGCTCCGGACAGCTGAACACTGAAGCTTTCTTT.

This chain joins TRBV28 and TRBJ1-1; 10 bases match TRBD1. V shed 8 bases, J shed 5 bases, and the junction held 5 bases outside the gene matches. The CDR3 runs 13 residues. Looked up from germline, CDR1 is MDHEN and CDR2 is SYDVKM. CDR3 protein: CASGGTGETEAFF. CDR3 in DNA: TGTGCCAGCGGAGGGACAGGGGAGACTGAAGCTTTCTTT.

This rearrangement joins TRBV30 to TRBJ2-7, with 8 bases aligning to TRBD2. Germline-derived CDR1 and CDR2 are GTSNPN and SVGIG (reference sequence). After removal of 0 bases from V and 8 bases from J, the junction contained 15 bases not matched to a gene. This CDR3 comprises 16 residues. CDR3 sequence (DNA): TGTGCCTGGAGTGTAAGGGGGGCTAGCGGGTACCTCAAGCAGTACTTC. Its protein is CAWSVRGASGYLKQYF.

The chain couples TRBV30 to TRBJ2-3, with TRBD2 identical over 7 bases. V was pared by 8 bases and J by 0 bases, with 2 bases of the junction left unmatched. Per the germline V gene, CDR1 is GTSNPN and CDR2 is SVGIG (reference sequence). CDR3 length equals 12 residues. This CDR3 is CALAESTDTQYF. CDR3 coding DNA: TGTGCCCTAGCGGAGAGCACAGATACGCAGTATTTT. The variable domain in full, with the rest retrieved from reference TRBV30 and TRBJ2-3, is SQTIHQWPATLVQPVGSPLSLECTVEGTSNPNLYWYRQAAGRGLQLLFYSVGIGQISSEVPQNLSASRPQDRQFILSSKKLLLSDSGFYLCALAESTDTQYFGPGTRLTVL.

The chain uses TRBV10-3 and TRBJ1-5; unclear D gene. Germline lookup yields CDR1 ENHRY and CDR2 SYGVKD. The CDR3 totals 14 residues. V shed 10 bases and J shed 4 bases, with 17 bases lying between them. The CDR3 nucleotides read TGTGCCACCTCAGGAGGGATTCCTAATCAGCCCCAGCATTTT. It specifies CATSGGIPNQPQHF.

V and J are TRBV6-5 and TRBJ1-2, with D possibly being TRBD1 (5 bases). Germline V gives CDR1 MNHEY, CDR2 SVGAGI. This CDR3 region has 12 residues. V was shortened by 6 bases and J by 5 bases, with 10 bases between the two germline ends. The CDR3 here is CASRVGVYGYTF. CDR3 DNA: TGTGCCAGCAGGGTAGGGGTGTATGGCTACACCTTC.